This T cell receptor beta chain was sequenced in a study of T cell repertoires in cytomegalovirus infection. There are 13 residues in the CDR3. The ends were cut back, 2 bases at V and 3 bases at J, with 8 bases in the middle. Germline CDR1 reads SGDLS; CDR2 reads YYNGEE. This clonotype was observed a few times. Its antigen is not identified. TCRdb reanalysed the reads using MiXCR and keeps one entry per CDR3 protein. Among approximately 490,000 distinct CDR3 sequences listed, about 11% were seen once. Study-level findings and limits: Public TCR beta family frequency separated CMV-and-HLA carriers, including in an independent cohort. The ex vivo response showed dominance by HLA-C-restricted CMV-specific TCR beta clonotypes.

The chain employs TRBV9 and TRBJ1-2, with no clear D. Sequenced sample: PBMCs. This clonotype originated in a human donor in good health (CMV status not recorded). Some clones in this sample may be carry-over from other donors' samples. The CDR3 sequence: CASSVDADYGYTF. CDR3 in DNA: TGTGCCAGCAGCGTCGACGCTGACTATGGCTACACCTTC. The entire variable domain, with the rest obtained from reference TRBV9 and TRBJ1-2, is as follows: DSGVTQTPKHLITATGQRVTLRCSPRSGDLSVYWYQQSLDQGLQFLIQYYNGEERAKGNILERFSAQQFPDLHSELNLSSLELGDSALYFCASSVDADYGYTFGSGTRLTVV.